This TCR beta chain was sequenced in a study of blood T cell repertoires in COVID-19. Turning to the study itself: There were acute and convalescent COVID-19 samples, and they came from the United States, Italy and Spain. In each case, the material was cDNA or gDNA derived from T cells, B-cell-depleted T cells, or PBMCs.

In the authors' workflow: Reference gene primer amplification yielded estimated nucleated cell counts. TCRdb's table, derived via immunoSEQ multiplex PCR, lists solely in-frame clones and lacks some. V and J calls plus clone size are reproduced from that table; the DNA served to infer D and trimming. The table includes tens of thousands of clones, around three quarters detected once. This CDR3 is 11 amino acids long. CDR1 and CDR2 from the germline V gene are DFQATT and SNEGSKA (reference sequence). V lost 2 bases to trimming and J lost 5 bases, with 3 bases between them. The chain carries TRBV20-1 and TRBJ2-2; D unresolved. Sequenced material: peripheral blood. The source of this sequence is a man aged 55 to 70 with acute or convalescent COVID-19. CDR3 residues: CSARSTGELFF. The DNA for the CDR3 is TGCAGTGCTAGATCGACCGGGGAGCTGTTTTTT.